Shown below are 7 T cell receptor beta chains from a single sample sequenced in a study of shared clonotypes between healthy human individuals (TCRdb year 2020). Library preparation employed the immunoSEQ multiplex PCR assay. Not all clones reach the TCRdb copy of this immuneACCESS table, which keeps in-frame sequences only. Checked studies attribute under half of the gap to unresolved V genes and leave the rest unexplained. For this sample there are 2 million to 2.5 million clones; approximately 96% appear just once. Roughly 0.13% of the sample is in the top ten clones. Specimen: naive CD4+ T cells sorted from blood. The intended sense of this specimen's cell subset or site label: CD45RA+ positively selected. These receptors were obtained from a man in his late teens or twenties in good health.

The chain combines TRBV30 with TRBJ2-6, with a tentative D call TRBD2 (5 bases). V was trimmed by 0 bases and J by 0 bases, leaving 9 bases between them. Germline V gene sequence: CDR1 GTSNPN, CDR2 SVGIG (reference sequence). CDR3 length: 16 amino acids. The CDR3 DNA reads TGTGCCTGGAGTGTACTAGGCCCCTCTGGGGCCAACGTCCTGACTTTC. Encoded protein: CAWSVLGPSGANVLTF.

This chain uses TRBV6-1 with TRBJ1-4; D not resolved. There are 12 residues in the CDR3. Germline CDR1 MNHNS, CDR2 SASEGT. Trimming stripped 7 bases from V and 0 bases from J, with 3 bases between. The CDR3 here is CASKPTNEKLFF. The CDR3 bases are TGTGCCAGCAAACCAACTAATGAAAAACTGTTTTTT.

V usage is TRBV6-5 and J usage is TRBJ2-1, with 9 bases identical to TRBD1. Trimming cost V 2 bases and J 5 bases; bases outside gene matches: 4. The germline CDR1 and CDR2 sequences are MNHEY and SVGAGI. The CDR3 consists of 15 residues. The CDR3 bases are TGTGCCAGCAGTTACGTGGGGACAGGGAACAATGAGCAGTTCTTC. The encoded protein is CASSYVGTGNNEQFF.

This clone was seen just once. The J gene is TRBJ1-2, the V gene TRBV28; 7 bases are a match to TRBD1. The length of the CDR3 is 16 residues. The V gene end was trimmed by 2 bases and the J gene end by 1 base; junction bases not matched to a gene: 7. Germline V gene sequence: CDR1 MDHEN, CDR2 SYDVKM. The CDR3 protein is CASSLTGEIGNYGYTF. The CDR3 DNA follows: TGTGCCAGCAGTTTAACAGGGGAAATTGGTAACTATGGCTACACCTTC.

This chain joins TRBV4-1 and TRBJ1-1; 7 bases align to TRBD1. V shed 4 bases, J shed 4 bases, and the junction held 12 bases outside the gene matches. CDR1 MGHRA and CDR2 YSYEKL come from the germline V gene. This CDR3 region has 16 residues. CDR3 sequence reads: CASSRAGTVFSTEAFF. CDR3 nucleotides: TGCGCCAGCAGCCGCGCCGGGACAGTCTTCAGCACTGAAGCTTTCTTT.

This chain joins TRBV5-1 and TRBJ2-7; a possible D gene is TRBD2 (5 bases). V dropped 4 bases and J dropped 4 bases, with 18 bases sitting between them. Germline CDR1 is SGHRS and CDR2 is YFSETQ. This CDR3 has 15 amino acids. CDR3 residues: CASSNEPGSGYEQYF. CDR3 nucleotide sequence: TGCGCCAGCAGCAACGAGCCGGGGAGTGGGTACGAGCAGTACTTC.

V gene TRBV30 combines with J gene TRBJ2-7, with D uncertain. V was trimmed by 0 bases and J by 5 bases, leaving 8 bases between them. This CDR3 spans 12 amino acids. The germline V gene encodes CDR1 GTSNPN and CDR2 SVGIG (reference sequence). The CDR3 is CAWSVRRNEQYF. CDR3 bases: TGTGCCTGGAGTGTACGCCGTAACGAGCAGTACTTC.